This section outlines one TCR beta chain sequence together with its context. Its antigen remains unidentified. No much larger clonotype is one base removed from it; base qualities were not supplied. The junction shows trimming of 1 base on V and 2 bases on J, plus 6 bases between the germline ends. From a lookup of the germline V gene, CDR1 and CDR2 are SQVTM and ANQGSEA. The CDR3 runs 12 residues from the cysteine to the phenylalanine. The sequence is cut down to CDR3 DNA, 36 bases in frame from base 1. The sample belongs to a study of T cell responses to AZD1222 COVID-19 vaccine (dated by TCRdb to the early 2020s). Broadly, across the study: AZD1222 recipients with second doses at about 4 weeks or about 12 weeks were pooled, because spike-specific TCR depth and breadth did not differ between schedules. TCR sequencing covered some 250 trial participants: 207 given two doses of AZD1222 and 26 given two doses of MenACWY control vaccine. Trial participants were enrolled by age into 18-55, 56-69 and 70-plus year subgroups, with about 150, 28 and 57 TCR-sequenced participants respectively.

The CDR3 regions of human TCRbeta chains were subjected to immunosequencing. Per the authors' processing: TCRs in the repertoires were matched against a reference library of SARS-CoV-2-specific TCRs that had been generated with the MIRA antigen-specificity platform. Breadth was defined as the fraction of unique TCRs that were SARS-CoV-2-associated. Depth was defined as the fraction of total T cells that were SARS-CoV-2-associated. Using the MIRA data, each spike-specific TCR was assigned both to the spike region to which the TCR was reactive and to a CD4 or CD8 class. Log10-transformed breadth and depth values were compared by one-way ANOVA with Sidak's multiple comparisons tests. Sourced from immuneACCESS, this table was stored by TCRdb with only in-frame sequences that have V and J called. A share of the clones is absent; for the studies checked, an unresolved V gene accounts for under half, and the remainder has no known explanation. D and trimming come from the DNA, and the V and J calls and clone size come from that table. The sample table contains 100,000 to 150,000 clones; only one count was recorded for around 84% of them. The ten most abundant clones make up roughly 12% of the sample.

General conclusions and limits of the study: No day 14 peak-response samples were available, so repertoires were characterized only after the peak T cell response. The vaccine-associated CD4 TCRs covered the entire spike protein, and the dominant responses fell in regions 160-218 and 743-854. Nearly half of unique spike-specific TCRs reportedly recognized epitopes outside regions mutated in the B.1.351 and B.1.1.7 variants. Spike-specific TCR breadth and depth rose significantly after two AZD1222 doses compared with day 0 and with MenACWY recipients. Conclusions about previously exposed vaccinees are limited because only five to seven AZD1222 recipients were SARS-CoV-2 seropositive at baseline. In the small 56-69-year group, the increase in depth fell short of significance, most likely because of low power. Participants were mostly white British and included more females than males, and it was suggested by the authors that clonal diversity may have been underestimated.

The label giving this sample's time point can be read as: baseline before first vaccination. The vaccinee samples were drawn from two UK trials, COV001 and COV002, one of which was a single-blind randomized controlled phase 2/3 trial testing AZD1222 (ChAdOx1 nCoV-19) in healthy adults. For TCRbeta chain sequencing, PBMC samples from trial participants were taken at day 0 and at day 28 after the second dose. The sample in question was peripheral blood, obtained on day 0 of AZD1222 vaccination. The origin of this receptor is an adult in good health. The rearranged chain carries TRBV29-1 and TRBJ2-7; no D gene can be assigned with confidence. The CDR3 amino acid sequence is: CSVEVVPYEQYF. The DNA sequence is given as TGCAGCGTTGAAGTGGTTCCCTACGAGCAGTACTTC.